The present TCR beta chain was sequenced within a study of early T cells in non-severe SARS-CoV-2 infection. About the research overall: Chains were unpaired, as sequencing was done on bulk RNA from unsorted whole blood. Points from the study as a whole: Clonotype matching in VDJdb favored anti-spike CD8 responses and did not capture private and CD4 specificities.

This clonotype was recorded many times. What it binds is unknown. V lost 6 bases to trimming and J lost 7 bases, with 16 bases between them. This CDR3 has 13 amino acids. In germline, CDR1 is DFQATT, CDR2 SNEGSKA (reference sequence). Each CDR3 protein gets one entry after TCRdb re-called the 5' RACE reads with MiXCR. The data show roughly 35,000 distinct CDR3 sequences, approximately 4.1% seen once. The sample comprised whole blood. The chain carries TRBV20-1 and TRBJ1-5, with D hard to call. The origin of this receptor is an adult who was a healthcare worker with PCR-confirmed SARS-CoV-2 infection or an uninfected control (not recorded which). The CDR3 DNA sequence: TGCAGTGCCCGCCCGGGATCCGGGCAGCCCCAGCATTTT. This encodes CSARPGSGQPQHF.